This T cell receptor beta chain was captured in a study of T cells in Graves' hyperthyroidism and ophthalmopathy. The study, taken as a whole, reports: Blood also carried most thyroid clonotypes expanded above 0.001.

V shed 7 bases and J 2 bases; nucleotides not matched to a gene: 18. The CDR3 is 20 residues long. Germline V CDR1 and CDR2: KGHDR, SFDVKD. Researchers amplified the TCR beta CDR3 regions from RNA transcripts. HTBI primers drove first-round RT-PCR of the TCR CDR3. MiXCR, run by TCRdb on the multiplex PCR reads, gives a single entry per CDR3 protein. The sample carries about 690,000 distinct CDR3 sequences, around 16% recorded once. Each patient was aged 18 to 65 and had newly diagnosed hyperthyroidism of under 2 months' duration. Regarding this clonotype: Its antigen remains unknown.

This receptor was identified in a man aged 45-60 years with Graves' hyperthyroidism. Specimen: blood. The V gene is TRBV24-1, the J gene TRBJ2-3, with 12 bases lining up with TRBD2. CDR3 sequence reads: CATRGTDSPGLAGSTDTQYF. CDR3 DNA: TGTGCCACCAGGGGGACAGATTCTCCGGGACTAGCGGGTTCCACAGATACGCAGTATTTT.